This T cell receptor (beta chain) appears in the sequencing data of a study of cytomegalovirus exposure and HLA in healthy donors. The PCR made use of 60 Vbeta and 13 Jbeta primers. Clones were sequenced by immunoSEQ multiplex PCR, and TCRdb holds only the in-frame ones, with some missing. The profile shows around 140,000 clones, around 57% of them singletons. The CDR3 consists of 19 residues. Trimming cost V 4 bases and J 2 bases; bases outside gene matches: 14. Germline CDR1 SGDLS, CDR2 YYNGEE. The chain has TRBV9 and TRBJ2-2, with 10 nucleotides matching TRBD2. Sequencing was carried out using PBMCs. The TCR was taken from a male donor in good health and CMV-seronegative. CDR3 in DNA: TGTGCCAGCAGCCGGGGACAGGCCACTAGCGGGGCAAACACCGGGGAGCTGTTTTTT. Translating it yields CASSRGQATSGANTGELFF. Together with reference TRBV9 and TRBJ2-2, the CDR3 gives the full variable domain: DSGVTQTPKHLITATGQRVTLRCSPRSGDLSVYWYQQSLDQGLQFLIQYYNGEERAKGNILERFSAQQFPDLHSELNLSSLELGDSALYFCASSRGQATSGANTGELFFGEGSRLTVL.